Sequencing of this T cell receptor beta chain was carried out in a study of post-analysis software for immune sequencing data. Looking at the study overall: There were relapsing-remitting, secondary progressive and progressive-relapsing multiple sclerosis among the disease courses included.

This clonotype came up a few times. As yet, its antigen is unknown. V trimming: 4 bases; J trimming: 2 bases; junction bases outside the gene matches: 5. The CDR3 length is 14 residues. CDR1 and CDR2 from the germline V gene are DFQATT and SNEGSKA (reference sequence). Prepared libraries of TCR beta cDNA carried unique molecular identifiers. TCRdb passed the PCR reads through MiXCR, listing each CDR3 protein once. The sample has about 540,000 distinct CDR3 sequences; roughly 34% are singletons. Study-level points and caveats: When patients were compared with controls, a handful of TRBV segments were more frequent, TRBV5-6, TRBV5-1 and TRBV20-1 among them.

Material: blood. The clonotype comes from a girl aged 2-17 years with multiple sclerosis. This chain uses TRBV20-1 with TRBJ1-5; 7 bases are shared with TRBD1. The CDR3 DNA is TGCAGTGCTAACAGGGGAGAGGGCAATCAGCCCCAGCATTTT. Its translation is CSANRGEGNQPQHF.